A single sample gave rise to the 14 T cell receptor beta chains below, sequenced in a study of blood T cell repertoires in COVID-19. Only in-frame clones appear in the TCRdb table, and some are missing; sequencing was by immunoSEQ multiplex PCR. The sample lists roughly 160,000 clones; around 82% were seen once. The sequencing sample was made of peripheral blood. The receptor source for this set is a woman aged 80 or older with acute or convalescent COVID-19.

CDR3 bases: TGCAGCGTTTGGGACAGGGGGCACGAGCAGTACTTC. It codes for CSVWDRGHEQYF. The rearrangement links TRBV29-1 to TRBJ2-7; 12 positions agree with TRBD1. The CDR3 length is 12 residues. The V gene's germline CDR1 is SQVTM and CDR2 ANQGSEA. V was pared by 5 bases and J by 5 bases, with 1 base of the junction left unmatched.

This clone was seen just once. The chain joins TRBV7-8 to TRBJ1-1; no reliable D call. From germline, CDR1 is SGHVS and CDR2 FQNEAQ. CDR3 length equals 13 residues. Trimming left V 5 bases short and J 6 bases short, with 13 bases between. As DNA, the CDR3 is TGTGCCAGCAGCCGCCCACGAGAGTCTGAAGCTTTCTTT. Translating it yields CASSRPRESEAFF.

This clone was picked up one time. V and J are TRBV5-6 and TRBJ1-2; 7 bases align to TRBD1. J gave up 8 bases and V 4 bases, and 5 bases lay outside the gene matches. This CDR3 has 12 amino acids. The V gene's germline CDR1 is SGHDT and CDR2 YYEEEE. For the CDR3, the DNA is TGTGCCAGCAGCCTTCCGACAGGGGGCTACACCTTC. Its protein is CASSLPTGGYTF.

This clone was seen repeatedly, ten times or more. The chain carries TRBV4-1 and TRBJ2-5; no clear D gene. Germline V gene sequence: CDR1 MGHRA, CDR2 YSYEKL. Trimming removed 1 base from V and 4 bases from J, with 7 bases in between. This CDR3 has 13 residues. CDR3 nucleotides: TGCGCCAGCAGCCAAGTTCGCGGAGAGACCCAGTACTTC. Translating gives CASSQVRGETQYF.

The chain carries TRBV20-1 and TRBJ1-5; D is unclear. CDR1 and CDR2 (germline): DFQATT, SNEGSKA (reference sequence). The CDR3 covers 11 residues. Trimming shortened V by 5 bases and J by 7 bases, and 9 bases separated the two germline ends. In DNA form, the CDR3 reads TGCAGTGCTGTGTCGGGACAGCCCCAGCATTTT. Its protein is CSAVSGQPQHF.

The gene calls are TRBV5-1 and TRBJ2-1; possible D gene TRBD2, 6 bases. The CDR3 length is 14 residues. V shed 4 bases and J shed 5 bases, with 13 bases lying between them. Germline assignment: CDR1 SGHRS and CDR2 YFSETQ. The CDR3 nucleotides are TGCGCCAGCAGCCTCGGGACTTCCCACAATGAGCAGTTCTTC. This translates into CASSLGTSHNEQFF.

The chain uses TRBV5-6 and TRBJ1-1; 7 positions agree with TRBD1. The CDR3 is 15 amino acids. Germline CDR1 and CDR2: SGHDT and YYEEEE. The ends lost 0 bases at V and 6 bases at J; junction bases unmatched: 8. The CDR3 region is CASSLATGFNSEAFF. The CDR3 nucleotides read TGTGCCAGCAGCTTGGCGACAGGGTTTAATTCTGAAGCTTTCTTT.

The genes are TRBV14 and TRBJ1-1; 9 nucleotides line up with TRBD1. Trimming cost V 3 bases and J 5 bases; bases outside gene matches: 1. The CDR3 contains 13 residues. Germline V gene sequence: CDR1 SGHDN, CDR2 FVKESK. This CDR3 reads CASSQGQGTEAFF. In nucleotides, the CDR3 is TGTGCCAGCAGCCAGGGACAGGGAACTGAAGCTTTCTTT.

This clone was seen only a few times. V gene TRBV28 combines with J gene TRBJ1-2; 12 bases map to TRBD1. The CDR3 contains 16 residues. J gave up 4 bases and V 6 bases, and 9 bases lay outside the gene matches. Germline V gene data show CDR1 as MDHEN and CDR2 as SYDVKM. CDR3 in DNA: TGTGCCAGCAGCCTGACCGGGACAGGGGGCTTCTATGGCTACACCTTC. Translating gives CASSLTGTGGFYGYTF.

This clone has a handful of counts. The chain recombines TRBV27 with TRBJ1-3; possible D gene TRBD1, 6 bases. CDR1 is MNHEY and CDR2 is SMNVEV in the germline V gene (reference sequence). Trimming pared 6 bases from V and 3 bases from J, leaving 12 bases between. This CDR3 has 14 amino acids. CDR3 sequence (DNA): TGTGCCAGCAGGATTACAGGGTTTGGAAACACCATATATTTT. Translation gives CASRITGFGNTIYF.

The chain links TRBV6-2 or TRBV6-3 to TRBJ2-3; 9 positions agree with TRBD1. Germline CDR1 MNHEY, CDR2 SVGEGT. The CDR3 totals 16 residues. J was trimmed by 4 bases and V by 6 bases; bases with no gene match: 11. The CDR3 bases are TGTGCCAGCAGCCGCCCGACAGGGGGATCCGCAGATACGCAGTATTTT. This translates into CASSRPTGGSADTQYF.

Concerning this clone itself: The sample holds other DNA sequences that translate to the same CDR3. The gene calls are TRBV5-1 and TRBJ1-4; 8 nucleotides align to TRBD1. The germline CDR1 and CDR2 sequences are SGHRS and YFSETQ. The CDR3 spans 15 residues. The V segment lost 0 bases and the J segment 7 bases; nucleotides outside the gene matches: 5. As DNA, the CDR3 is TGCGCCAGCAGCTTGGGTGGACAGGGAGGTGAAAAACTGTTTTTT. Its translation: CASSLGGQGGEKLFF.

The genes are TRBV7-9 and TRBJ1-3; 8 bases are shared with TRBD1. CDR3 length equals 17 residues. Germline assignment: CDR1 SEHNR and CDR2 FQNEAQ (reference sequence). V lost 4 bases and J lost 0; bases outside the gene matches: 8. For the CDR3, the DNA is TGTGCCAGCAGCTGGGGACAGGACCTACGCTCTGGAAACACCATATATTTT. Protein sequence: CASSWGQDLRSGNTIYF.

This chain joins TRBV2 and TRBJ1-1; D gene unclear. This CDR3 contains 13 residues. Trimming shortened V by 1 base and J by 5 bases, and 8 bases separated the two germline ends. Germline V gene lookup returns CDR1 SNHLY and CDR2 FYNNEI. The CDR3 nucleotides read TGTGCCAGCAGTGAAGAAGCGGTGACTGAAGCTTTCTTT. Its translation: CASSEEAVTEAFF.